This T cell receptor beta chain came from a study of T cells after yellow fever vaccination. Study-wide results and limits: Reappearance after the booster was seen for most primary-vaccination clones, at more than 95% CD4 and 80% to 90% CD8. Contaminating bulk clonotypes could be abundant in FACS-sorted repertoires. Faster peaking, at day 5 versus 15, marked a secondary response that was weaker.

Trimming stripped 6 bases from V and 3 bases from J, with 11 bases between. Looked up from germline, CDR1 is DFQATT and CDR2 is SNEGSKA (reference sequence). This CDR3 is built from 13 residues. A process of 5'RACE template switching, which added a universal primer site and UMIs, was used to make TCR cDNA. TCRdb independently ran MiXCR on the 5' RACE reads; one entry per CDR3 protein. The table records about 550,000 distinct CDR3 sequences, around 21% of them present only once. For this clonotype: What it binds is unknown.

The clonotype comes from a man aged 25-45 years who received the YFV17D yellow fever vaccine. Here the sequenced sample was PBMCs, taken 15 days after the yellow fever booster vaccination. V gene TRBV20-1 combines with J gene TRBJ2-2; D perhaps matches TRBD2 (6 bases). CDR3 DNA: TGCAGTGCCCAGGAGGGAGACACCGGGGAGCTGTTTTTT. Amino acids: CSAQEGDTGELFF.